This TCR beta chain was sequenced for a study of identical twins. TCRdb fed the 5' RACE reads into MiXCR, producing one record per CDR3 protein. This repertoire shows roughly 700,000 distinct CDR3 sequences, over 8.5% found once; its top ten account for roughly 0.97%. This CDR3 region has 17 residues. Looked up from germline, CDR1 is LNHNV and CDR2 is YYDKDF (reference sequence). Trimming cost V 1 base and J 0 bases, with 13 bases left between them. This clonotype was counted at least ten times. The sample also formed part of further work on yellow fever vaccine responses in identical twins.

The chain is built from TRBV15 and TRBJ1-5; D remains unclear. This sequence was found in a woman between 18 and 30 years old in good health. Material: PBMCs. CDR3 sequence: CATSRATLGYSNQPQHF. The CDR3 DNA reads TGTGCCACCAGCAGAGCCACCCTAGGATATAGCAATCAGCCCCAGCATTTT.